This T cell receptor beta chain came from a study of a mutant IDH1 vaccine in newly diagnosed glioma. Study details: Sex among treated patients split 62.5% male, around 40% female; mean age was roughly 40 years. Most patients had radiochemotherapy with temozolomide before enrollment; others had one alone. Participants attended visit V12, the safety follow-up, at week 35, and then attended visit V13 at week 47.

V was trimmed by 2 bases and J by 3 bases, leaving 5 bases between them. Per the germline V gene, CDR1 is GTSNPN and CDR2 is SVGIG (reference sequence). The CDR3 runs 11 residues. As for time point: week 47, end of study. A single vaccine dose contained 300 ug of mutant IDH1 20-mer peptide, and topical imiquimod was used with it. Turning to this clone: Its antigen remains unidentified.

Profiled with immunoSEQ multiplex PCR; TCRdb holds only in-frame clones, not every one. The sample holds tens of thousands of clones, 70% to 85% seen once. The rearrangement joins TRBV30 to TRBJ2-7; D remains unclear. The sequencing used PBMCs, collected from a glioma patient whose treatment included an IDH1 peptide vaccine. The receptor was isolated from a man aged 18-30 years with glioma. Some clones in this sample may be carry-over from other donors' samples. CDR3 sequence (DNA): TGTGCCTGGAGTACTCTCTACGAGCAGTACTTC. It encodes CAWSTLYEQYF.